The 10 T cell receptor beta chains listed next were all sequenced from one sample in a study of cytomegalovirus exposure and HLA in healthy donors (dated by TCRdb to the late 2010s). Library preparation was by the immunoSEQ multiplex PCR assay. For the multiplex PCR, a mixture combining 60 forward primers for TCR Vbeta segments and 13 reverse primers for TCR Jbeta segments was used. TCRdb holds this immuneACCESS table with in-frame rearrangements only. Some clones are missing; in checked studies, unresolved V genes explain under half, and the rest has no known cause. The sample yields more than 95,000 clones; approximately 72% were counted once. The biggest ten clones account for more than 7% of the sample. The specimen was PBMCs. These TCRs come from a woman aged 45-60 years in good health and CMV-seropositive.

CDR3 in amino acids: CASSQETVNTEAFF. As DNA, the CDR3 is TGTGCCAGCAGCCAGGAAACAGTGAACACTGAAGCTTTCTTT. The gene calls are TRBV4-2 and TRBJ1-1; the D is unclear. Germline V gene data show CDR1 as LGHNA and CDR2 as YNFKEQ. The CDR3 is 14 residues long. V was clipped by 3 bases and J by 0 bases, with 8 bases between them.

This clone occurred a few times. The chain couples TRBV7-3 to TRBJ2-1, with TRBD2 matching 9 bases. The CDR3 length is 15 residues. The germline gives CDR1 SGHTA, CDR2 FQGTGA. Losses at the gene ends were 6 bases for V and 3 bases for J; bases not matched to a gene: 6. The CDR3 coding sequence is TGTGCCAGCAGTAAGAGCGGGAGGAACTACAATGAGCAGTTCTTC. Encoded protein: CASSKSGRNYNEQFF. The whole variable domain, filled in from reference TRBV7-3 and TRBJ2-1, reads GAGVSQTPSNKVTEKGKYVELRCDPISGHTALYWYRQSLGQGPEFLIYFQGTGAADDSGLPNDRFFAVRPEGSVSTLKIQRTERGDSAVYLCASSKSGRNYNEQFFGPGTRLTVL.

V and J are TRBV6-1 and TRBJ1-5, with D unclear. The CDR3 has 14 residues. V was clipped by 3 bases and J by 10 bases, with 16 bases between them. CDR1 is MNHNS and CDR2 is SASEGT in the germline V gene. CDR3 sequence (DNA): TGTGCCAGCAGTGATGGGAGGTCAGGCCCTCCCCAGCATTTT. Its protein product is CASSDGRSGPPQHF.

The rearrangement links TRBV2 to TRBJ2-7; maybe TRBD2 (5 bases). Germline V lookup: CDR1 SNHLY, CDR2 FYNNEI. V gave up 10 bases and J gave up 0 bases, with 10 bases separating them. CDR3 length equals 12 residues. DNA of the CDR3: TGTGCCACCCGGACTGACTCCTACGAGCAGTACTTC. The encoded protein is CATRTDSYEQYF.

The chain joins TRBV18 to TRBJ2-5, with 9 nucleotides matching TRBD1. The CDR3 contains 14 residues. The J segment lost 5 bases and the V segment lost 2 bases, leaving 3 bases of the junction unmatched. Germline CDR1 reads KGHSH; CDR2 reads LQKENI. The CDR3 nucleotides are TGTGCCAGCTCACCAAACAGGGGGCGGGAGACCCAGTACTTC. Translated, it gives CASSPNRGRETQYF.

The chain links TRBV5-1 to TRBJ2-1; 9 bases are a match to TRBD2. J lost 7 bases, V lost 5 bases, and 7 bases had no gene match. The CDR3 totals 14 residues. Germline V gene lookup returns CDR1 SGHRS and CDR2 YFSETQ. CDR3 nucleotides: TGCGCCAGCAGTAGGCGGGAGGGCCGTAATGAGCAGTTCTTC. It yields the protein CASSRREGRNEQFF.

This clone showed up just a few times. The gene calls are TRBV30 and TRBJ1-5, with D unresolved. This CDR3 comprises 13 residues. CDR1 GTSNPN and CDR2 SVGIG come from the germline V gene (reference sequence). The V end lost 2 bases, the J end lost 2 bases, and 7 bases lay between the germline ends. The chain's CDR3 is CAWSLTGNQPQHF. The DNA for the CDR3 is TGTGCCTGGAGTTTAACAGGCAATCAGCCCCAGCATTTT.

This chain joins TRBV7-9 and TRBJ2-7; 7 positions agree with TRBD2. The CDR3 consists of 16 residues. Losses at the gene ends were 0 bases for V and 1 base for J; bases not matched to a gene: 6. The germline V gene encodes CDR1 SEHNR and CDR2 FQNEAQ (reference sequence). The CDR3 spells CASSLAGGFRSYEQYF. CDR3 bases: TGTGCCAGCAGCTTAGCGGGAGGGTTCAGGTCCTACGAGCAGTACTTC.

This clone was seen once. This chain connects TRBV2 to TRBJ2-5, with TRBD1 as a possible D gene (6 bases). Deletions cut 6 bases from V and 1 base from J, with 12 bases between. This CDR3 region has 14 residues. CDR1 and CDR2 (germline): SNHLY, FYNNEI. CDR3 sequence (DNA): TGTGCCAGCAGCCAACAGGGTCTCCAAGAGACCCAGTACTTC. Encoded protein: CASSQQGLQETQYF. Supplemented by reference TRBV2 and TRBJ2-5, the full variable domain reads EPEVTQTPSHQVTQMGQEVILRCVPISNHLYFYWYRQILGQKVEFLVSFYNNEISEKSEIFDDQFSVERPDGSNFTLKIRSTKLEDSAMYFCASSQQGLQETQYFGPGTRLLVL.

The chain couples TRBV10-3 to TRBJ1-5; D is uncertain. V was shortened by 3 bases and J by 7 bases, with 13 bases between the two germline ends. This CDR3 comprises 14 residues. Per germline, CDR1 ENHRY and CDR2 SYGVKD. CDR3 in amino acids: CAISDARSTQPQHF. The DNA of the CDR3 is TGTGCCATCAGTGACGCTAGGTCCACCCAGCCCCAGCATTTT.